This T cell receptor beta chain was captured by sequencing in a study of read filtering for tumor transcriptome and immune sequencing (dated by TCRdb to 2018 to 2020). Study-wide context: The cohort had around 16 male and approximately 13 female patients with a mean age of around 66 years, ranging from about 47 to 90. By revised international staging, roughly eight patients were R-ISS I, roughly 17 were R-ISS II and over 5 were R-ISS III. After DNase treatment, whole-transcriptome libraries were prepared using the TruSeq RNA Access Library Prep Kit. TCR-region mapped reads per sample ranged from about 4.05 to 10.27 million with IR-seq versus only about 85 to 1273 with RNA-seq. Using the same bone marrow samples, the study ran both targeted immune repertoire sequencing and bulk whole-transcriptome sequencing and then compared the TCR repertoires from each method. One of the main goals was to work out a read-filtering strategy for immune repertoire data, in particular whether clonotypes backed by only a single read should be removed.

Per the germline V gene, SGHRS is the CDR1 and YFSETQ is the CDR2. Spanning cysteine to phenylalanine, the CDR3 consists of 15 amino acids. Just CDR3 DNA is preserved here, 45 bases in frame from base 1. A word on this clonotype: Its specific antigen is unknown. One base away lies a much larger clone, so this may be a sequencing read error.

Bone marrow was sampled from every patient at the time of active disease. Ficoll-Hypaque density gradient centrifugation was used to isolate the bone marrow mononuclear cells. Myeloma plasma cells were removed and CD138-negative cells were collected by negative selection after labeling with CD138 magnetic microbeads on a MACS separator. The purity of the isolated cells was checked by flow cytometry with CD138 antibodies on an Attune NxT. TRIzol reagent was used to extract total RNA, which was then quantified with a NanoDrop spectrophotometer. For each patient, paired RNA-seq and IR-seq were run on the CD138-negative bone marrow sample from that patient. TCR libraries were built from about 370 ng RNA with the Immunoverse kit, using molecular barcoded adaptors covering alpha/delta and beta/gamma chains. TCR library preparation used the same RNA that went into transcriptome sequencing. An Illumina HiSeq 4000 with 2 x 150 cycles was used to sequence the TCR libraries. As for the authors' bioinformatics: MiXCR aligned TCR reads to human V, D, J and C references and assembled the aligned reads into CDR3 clonotypes, with quality filtering and error correction included. The tcR package in R was used to analyze clonotype counts and gene usage diversity. For inspection of raw mapping reads, RNA-seq reads were mapped by STAR aligner version 2.5.3a onto GRCh37 of the human genome. To test how sequencing depth affected the clonotypes detected, IR-seq fastq files were randomly downsampled with Seqtk 1.3. TCRdb passed the public sequencing reads through fastp at Q25 and MiXCR, retaining productive beta sequences. Merged by CDR3 protein, the rows form single entries marked with the most common genes and DNA. These V and J calls derive from TCRdb rather than the authors' analysis. For this sample there are 50,000 to 65,000 distinct CDR3 sequences; approximately 19% appear just once. In total, the top ten clones hold 9.5% to 13% of the sample.

Beyond this particular receptor, the publication reports: The sorted CD138-negative fraction was a mixed bone marrow immune population, not purified T cells. Compared with RNA-seq, IR-seq captured clonotypes at much greater depth and more reliably, and a smaller IR-seq throughput was enough to identify most of the shared clonotypes. In IR-seq, approximately 80% of clonotypes but 3% to 4% of total reads were represented by single-read clonotypes, whereas in RNA-seq, around 73% of clonotypes and approximately 45% of reads were represented by single-read clonotypes. The correlation between IR-seq and RNA-seq shared clonotype proportions rose when single-read clonotypes were removed.

Material for sequencing was a population of CD138-negative cells sorted from bone marrow. Taken with the paper, the label for cell subset or site translates to: bone marrow mononuclear cells depleted of CD138+ plasma/myeloma cells by negative magnetic selection. The rearranged segments are TRBV5-1 and TRBJ1-2; the D gene is possibly TRBD1, with 5 bases matching. This TCR was recovered from a donor at least 40 years old with multiple myeloma. The nucleotide sequence is TGCGCCAGCAGATTGGGATCCTTACAGGTCTATGGCTACACCTTC. It encodes CASRLGSLQVYGYTF.